These 21 T cell receptor beta chains share one sample of origin, sequenced in a study of blood T cell repertoires in COVID-19. Data came from immunoSEQ multiplex PCR; TCRdb stores just in-frame clones and leaves some out. The table shows over 250,000 clones, with approximately 90% occurring only once. The source material was PBMCs or T cells enriched from blood (not recorded which). These TCRs come from a woman between 55 and 75 years old in a cohort exposed to, infected with or recovered from COVID-19 (not recorded which).

The CDR3 DNA reads TGTGCCAGCACGCGTGGACAGGGGTATGAAAAACTGTTTTTT. Amino acids: CASTRGQGYEKLFF. The chain links TRBV9 to TRBJ1-4, with TRBD1 identical over 9 bases. The CDR3 totals 14 residues. The germline CDR1 and CDR2 sequences are SGDLS and YYNGEE. V lost 6 bases and J lost 6; bases outside the gene matches: 6.

As DNA, the CDR3 is TGTGCCAGCTCACCACCAGGGGCAGGCTATACCGGGGAGCTGTTTTTT. Its protein product is CASSPPGAGYTGELFF. J is TRBJ2-2 and V is TRBV18; D perhaps matches TRBD1 (5 bases). The CDR3 runs 16 residues. Trimming pared 0 bases from V and 5 bases from J, leaving 13 bases between. Per germline, CDR1 KGHSH and CDR2 LQKENI. Full variable domain (outside the CDR3, taken from reference TRBV18 and TRBJ2-2): NAGVMQNPRHLVRRRGQEARLRCSPMKGHSHVYWYRQLPEEGLKFMVYLQKENIIDESGMPKERFSAEFPKEGPSILRIQQVVRGDSAAYFCASSPPGAGYTGELFFGEGSRLTVL.

The chain is built from TRBV27 and TRBJ2-7; 10 nucleotides line up with TRBD1. Per germline, CDR1 MNHEY and CDR2 SMNVEV (reference sequence). This CDR3 is built from 14 residues. V was pared by 5 bases and J by 4 bases, with 5 bases of the junction left unmatched. The CDR3 nucleotides read TGTGCCAGCAGTCCGACAGGGGGCGAATACGAGCAGTACTTC. This gives the protein CASSPTGGEYEQYF.

This chain links TRBV18 with TRBJ1-1; 7 nucleotides line up with TRBD1. The CDR3 runs 15 residues. The junction had 8 bases not matched to a gene; V was cut back by 2 bases and J by 5 bases. CDR1 is KGHSH and CDR2 is LQKENI in the germline V gene. DNA for the CDR3: TGTGCCAGCTCACCAACCGACAGGGAGAGTACTGAAGCTTTCTTT. Amino acid sequence: CASSPTDRESTEAFF. Together with reference TRBV18 and TRBJ1-1, the CDR3 gives the full variable domain: NAGVMQNPRHLVRRRGQEARLRCSPMKGHSHVYWYRQLPEEGLKFMVYLQKENIIDESGMPKERFSAEFPKEGPSILRIQQVVRGDSAAYFCASSPTDRESTEAFFGQGTRLTVV.

The chain carries TRBV27 and TRBJ2-1; TRBD2 matches 7 bases. Per germline, CDR1 MNHEY and CDR2 SMNVEV (reference sequence). The CDR3 sequence is 16 residues long. V lost 6 bases to trimming and J lost 7 bases; unmatched junction nucleotides: 15. In DNA, the CDR3 is TGTGCCAGCAGGGTATGGGGGAGGGCCGGTGGGAATGAGCAGTTCTTC. Its translation is CASRVWGRAGGNEQFF.

This sequence joins TRBV6-5 and TRBJ2-3, with D unclear. The CDR3 totals 14 residues. Trimming stripped 7 bases from V and 0 bases from J, with 11 bases between. Germline-derived CDR1 and CDR2 are MNHEY and SVGAGI. The CDR3 region is CASKLGSSTDTQYF. The CDR3 DNA sequence: TGTGCCAGCAAACTCGGTTCTAGCACAGATACGCAGTATTTT.

The chain recombines TRBV6-5 with TRBJ1-2; possibly TRBD1 for D (5 bases). CDR1 MNHEY and CDR2 SVGAGI come from the germline V gene. V was clipped by 1 base and J by 5 bases, with 14 bases between them. The CDR3 loop spans 15 amino acids. CDR3 DNA sequence: TGTGCCAGCAGTTACTTGATAGGGGAGGGTTATGGCTACACCTTC. Residues: CASSYLIGEGYGYTF.

The V gene is TRBV10-3, the J gene TRBJ2-1; D might be TRBD1 (7 bases). This CDR3 comprises 15 residues. Germline assignment: CDR1 ENHRY and CDR2 SYGVKD. V was clipped by 2 bases and J by 4 bases, with 12 bases between them. CDR3 nucleotides: TGTGCCATCAGTGAGGGCGGGACAGTATACAATGAGCAGTTCTTC. The encoded protein is CAISEGGTVYNEQFF.

CDR3 DNA sequence: TGTGCCAGCAGCCCCGGACATCTACGAGAGCAGTACTTC. It is translated as CASSPGHLREQYF. The chain couples TRBV9 to TRBJ2-7; perhaps TRBD1 as D (5 bases). CDR1 and CDR2 (germline): SGDLS, YYNGEE. V lost 4 bases to trimming and J lost 7 bases, with 15 bases between them. This CDR3 is built from 13 residues.

This chain connects TRBV6-1 to TRBJ1-5, with D unclear. There are 15 residues in the CDR3. Trimming removed 3 bases at V and 6 bases at J, with 15 bases between. Germline V CDR1 and CDR2: MNHNS, SASEGT. The CDR3 loop reads CASSEFSVSGQPQHF. CDR3 nucleotide sequence: TGTGCCAGCAGTGAGTTCTCGGTGTCTGGTCAGCCCCAGCATTTT.

This sequence joins TRBV7-6 and TRBJ2-1; 11 bases line up with TRBD2. The V gene end was trimmed by 5 bases and the J gene end by 4 bases; junction bases not matched to a gene: 7. The CDR3 is 16 amino acids. CDR1 SGHVS and CDR2 FNYEAQ come from the germline V gene. The chain's CDR3 is CASSKLAGEAYNEQFF. CDR3 DNA sequence: TGTGCCAGCAGCAAACTAGCGGGAGAGGCATACAATGAGCAGTTCTTC.

The chain is built from TRBV10-3 and TRBJ2-7; weak D call: TRBD1 (6 bases). The CDR3 runs to 18 residues. CDR1 is ENHRY and CDR2 is SYGVKD in the germline V gene. Trimming cost V 0 bases and J 2 bases, with 20 bases left between them. Here the CDR3 reads CAISESLLGADSPYEQYF. The DNA for the CDR3 is TGTGCCATCAGTGAGTCACTCCTTGGTGCGGACAGTCCCTACGAGCAGTACTTC.

Turning to this clone: A read error may produce the germline difference seen at one junction end. The rearrangement links TRBV29-1 to TRBJ1-1; the D is unclear. Germline CDR1 and CDR2: SQVTM and ANQGSEA. This CDR3 has 12 amino acids. The CDR3 coding sequence is TGCAGGGTTGGGAGTGGAAACACTGAAGCTTTCTTT. Amino acids: CRVGSGNTEAFF.

Turning to this clone: Distinct nucleotide sequences in the sample also encode this CDR3. The chain employs TRBV7-9 and TRBJ1-6; possibly TRBD1 for D (5 bases). V dropped 5 bases and J dropped 7 bases, with 12 bases sitting between them. The CDR3 covers 14 residues. Germline V gene data show CDR1 as SEHNR and CDR2 as FQNEAQ (reference sequence). CDR3 region: CASSLDSYNSPLHF. CDR3 sequence (DNA): TGTGCCAGCAGCCTCGACAGCTACAATTCACCCCTCCACTTT. Filled out from reference TRBV7-9 and TRBJ1-6, the complete variable domain reads DTGVSQNPRHKITKRGQNVTFRCDPISEHNRLYWYRQTLGQGPEFLTYFQNEAQLEKSRLLSDRFSAERPKGSFSTLEIQRTEQGDSAMYLCASSLDSYNSPLHFGNGTRLTVT.

As DNA, the CDR3 is TGTGCCAGCAGCCAAGATCTCGGGGGTTGGGCTGAAGCTTTCTTT. Protein sequence: CASSQDLGGWAEAFF. The genes are TRBV14 and TRBJ1-1, with D possibly matching TRBD1 (5 bases). Trimming pared 0 bases from V and 6 bases from J, leaving 14 bases between. CDR1 is SGHDN, CDR2 FVKESK, per germline. This CDR3 has 15 amino acids.

V usage is TRBV18 and J usage is TRBJ1-1; 8 nucleotides align to TRBD1. The CDR3 has 14 residues. Per the germline V gene, CDR1 is KGHSH and CDR2 is LQKENI. The ends lost 4 bases at V and 5 bases at J; junction bases unmatched: 6. The CDR3 nucleotides read TGTGCCAGCTCACTTGGACAGGGAGGGACTGAAGCTTTCTTT. The encoded protein is CASSLGQGGTEAFF.

The J gene is TRBJ2-7, the V gene TRBV6-2 or TRBV6-3; 10 positions match TRBD1. The germline CDR1 and CDR2 sequences are MNHEY and SVGEGT. V lost 8 bases and J lost 6; bases outside the gene matches: 10. The length of the CDR3 is 14 residues. The CDR3 bases are TGTGCCAGCGGTTCCGACAGGGGGCAACCCGAGCAGTACTTC. Translated: CASGSDRGQPEQYF.

The genes are TRBV4-1 and TRBJ2-3; TRBD2 matches at 12 bases. The CDR3 has 17 amino acids. CDR1 and CDR2 (germline): MGHRA, YSYEKL. With 5 bases clipped from V and 0 bases from J, the junction kept 6 bases outside the gene matches. The CDR3 protein is CASSVSGTSGSTDTQYF. The DNA of the CDR3 is TGCGCCAGCAGCGTCTCCGGGACTAGCGGGAGCACAGATACGCAGTATTTT.

This chain joins TRBV27 and TRBJ2-3, with a tentative D call TRBD1 (7 bases). The CDR3 has 13 amino acids. The ends were cut back, 3 bases at V and 4 bases at J, with 8 bases in the middle. Germline V gives CDR1 MNHEY, CDR2 SMNVEV (reference sequence). The DNA for the CDR3 is TGTGCCAGCAGTTTCAGGGGGGCAGATACGCAGTATTTT. It codes for CASSFRGADTQYF.

The chain employs TRBV5-6 and TRBJ2-5, with a tentative D call TRBD1 (5 bases). Trimming removed 0 bases at V and 1 base at J, with 7 bases between. The CDR3 has 14 residues. The germline V gene encodes CDR1 SGHDT and CDR2 YYEEEE. CDR3 amino acids: CASSLGQLQETQYF. CDR3 nucleotide sequence: TGTGCCAGCAGCTTGGGACAGCTCCAAGAGACCCAGTACTTC.

The gene calls are TRBV28 and TRBJ1-5; 7 bases align to TRBD1. The CDR3 runs 11 residues. Trimming at V came to 2 bases and at J to 15 bases, leaving 4 bases not matched to a gene. The germline V gene has CDR1 MDHEN and CDR2 SYDVKM. CDR3 sequence reads: CASSLEGATHF. CDR3 in DNA: TGTGCCAGCAGTTTAGAGGGGGCCACGCATTTT.